The 14 T cell receptor beta chains below come from one sample, sequenced in a study of blood T cell repertoires in COVID-19. This table comes from immunoSEQ multiplex PCR, and its TCRdb copy is limited to in-frame clones, with some not included. The sample has about 250,000 clones, roughly 85% seen once. Sequencing was carried out using PBMCs or T cells enriched from blood (not recorded which). These receptors were collected from a man between 40 and 49 years old who had been exposed to COVID-19.

The V and J genes are TRBV29-1 and TRBJ2-7; D perhaps matches TRBD1 (5 bases). The CDR3 has 13 residues. Germline CDR1 and CDR2: SQVTM and ANQGSEA. V was pared by 4 bases and J by 2 bases, with 12 bases between. In DNA, the CDR3 is TGCAGCGTTGCGATGACAGTGACCTACGAGCAGTACTTC. This encodes CSVAMTVTYEQYF.

The genes are TRBV4-1 and TRBJ2-3, with TRBD2 matching over 7 bases. V was clipped by 5 bases and J by 6 bases; unmatched bases: 8. CDR1 is MGHRA, CDR2 YSYEKL, per germline. The CDR3 extends over 14 amino acids. CDR3 DNA sequence: TGCGCCAGCAGCGTAGAGCGGGACGGGGATACGCAGTATTTT. Translated, it gives CASSVERDGDTQYF.

This clone appeared a single time. The J gene is TRBJ2-1, the V gene TRBV2, with 7 bases matching TRBD1. The CDR3 is 15 residues long. J gave up 5 bases and V 3 bases, and 7 bases lay outside the gene matches. Per germline, CDR1 SNHLY and CDR2 FYNNEI. CDR3 protein: CASSDLGTVNNEQFF. CDR3 nucleotide sequence: TGTGCCAGCAGTGATTTGGGGACAGTAAACAATGAGCAGTTCTTC.

This clone was detected once. V gene TRBV5-1 combines with J gene TRBJ1-2, with a possible D match to TRBD1 (5 bases). V dropped 4 bases and J dropped 6 bases, with 10 bases sitting between them. The CDR3 runs to 12 residues. Germline V lookup: CDR1 SGHRS, CDR2 YFSETQ. As DNA, the CDR3 is TGCGCCAGCAGCGTTCAGGGTGATGGCTACACCTTC. Its protein product is CASSVQGDGYTF.

The V gene is TRBV7-2, the J gene TRBJ2-1; D unresolved. V lost 3 bases to trimming and J lost 0 bases, with 6 bases between them. The CDR3 has 14 amino acids. Germline V gene lookup returns CDR1 SGHTA and CDR2 FQGNSA. CDR3 DNA sequence: TGTGCCAGCAGCTTCAGAGGCTCCTACAATGAGCAGTTCTTC. Residues: CASSFRGSYNEQFF.

The chain links TRBV6-4 to TRBJ2-3; 11 nucleotides line up with TRBD2. The length of the CDR3 is 15 residues. The germline V gene has CDR1 MRHNA and CDR2 SNTAGT. Trimming cost V 5 bases and J 4 bases; bases outside gene matches: 5. In DNA form, the CDR3 reads TGTGCCAGCAGTAAACTAGCGGGAGAGTCAGATACGCAGTATTTT. This sequence encodes CASSKLAGESDTQYF.

Only one count was recorded for this clone. V and J are TRBV5-1 and TRBJ1-2; 7 bases line up with TRBD1. Germline-derived CDR1 and CDR2 are SGHRS and YFSETQ. J gave up 2 bases and V 4 bases, and 5 bases lay outside the gene matches. This CDR3 has 14 residues. The CDR3 nucleotides are TGCGCCAGCAGCCGGGAAGGGGGCAACTATGGCTACACCTTC. Protein product: CASSREGGNYGYTF.

This clone was detected only a few times. The CDR3 spells CASRDENLAVLQETQYF. CDR3 nucleotide sequence: TGTGCCAGCAGGGACGAAAATCTAGCGGTCCTTCAAGAGACCCAGTACTTC. The rearrangement links TRBV2 to TRBJ2-5; TRBD2 agrees at 7 bases. V shed 6 bases and J 2 bases; nucleotides not matched to a gene: 15. CDR1 is SNHLY and CDR2 is FYNNEI in the germline V gene. This CDR3 has 17 residues.

The chain employs TRBV4-2 and TRBJ2-1, with a weak D call TRBD2 (5 bases). V shed 3 bases and J shed 4 bases, with 16 bases lying between them. Germline assignment: CDR1 LGHNA and CDR2 YNFKEQ. The CDR3 loop spans 16 amino acids. CDR3: CASSQQLETPYNEQFF. In nucleotides, the CDR3 is TGTGCCAGCAGCCAGCAACTAGAGACCCCTTACAATGAGCAGTTCTTC.

V is TRBV4-1 and J is TRBJ2-1; D possibly corresponds to TRBD2 (6 bases). The CDR3 covers 14 residues. Between the trimmed V and J ends, which lost 6 bases and 7 bases, there was a span of 16 bases. Germline V gene sequence: CDR1 MGHRA, CDR2 YSYEKL. The CDR3 spells CASSGLAARNEQFF. The CDR3 coding sequence is TGCGCCAGCAGTGGTTTAGCGGCGAGGAATGAGCAGTTCTTC.

J is TRBJ2-1 and V is TRBV15; TRBD2 agrees at 10 bases. With V trimmed by 5 bases and J by 1 base, 5 bases remained unmatched. Germline CDR1 is LNHNV and CDR2 is YYDKDF (reference sequence). The CDR3 contains 16 residues. The CDR3 DNA follows: TGTGCCACCAGCGGTGATAGCGGGAGGTCCTACAATGAGCAGTTCTTC. It translates to CATSGDSGRSYNEQFF.

The chain employs TRBV11-1 and TRBJ1-1, with TRBD1 as a possible D gene (5 bases). Germline CDR1 is SGHAT and CDR2 is FQDESV (reference sequence). The V end lost 7 bases, the J end lost 0 bases, and 12 bases lay between the germline ends. The CDR3 sequence is 14 residues long. CDR3 nucleotides: TGTGCCAGCATCCTGGACACTGTGAACACTGAAGCTTTCTTT. Protein sequence: CASILDTVNTEAFF.

The rearrangement joins TRBV7-2 to TRBJ1-4, with D unresolved. The V gene lost 5 bases and the J gene lost 8 bases, with 12 bases spanning the gap. Germline lookup yields CDR1 SGHTA and CDR2 FQGNSA. The CDR3 consists of 13 residues. CDR3 DNA sequence: TGTGCCAGCAGCGTAAGATCAGGAGAAAAACTGTTTTTT. Residues: CASSVRSGEKLFF. The complete variable domain, with remaining parts taken from reference TRBV7-2 and TRBJ1-4, reads GAGVSQSPSNKVTEKGKDVELRCDPISGHTALYWYRQSLGQGLEFLIYFQGNSAPDKSGLPSDRFSAERTGGSVSTLTIQRTQQEDSAVYLCASSVRSGEKLFFGSGTQLSVL.

This CDR3 is CASKKGDDPATQYF. DNA of the CDR3: TGTGCCAGCAAGAAGGGAGACGACCCTGCGACCCAGTACTTC. This chain joins TRBV27 and TRBJ2-5; possible D gene TRBD2, 5 bases. Germline V gives CDR1 MNHEY, CDR2 SMNVEV (reference sequence). The CDR3 totals 14 residues. The V end lost 7 bases, the J end lost 7 bases, and 19 bases lay between the germline ends.